One sample yielded the 11 T cell receptor beta chains listed below, sequenced in a study of Ad26.COV2.S vaccination and SARS-CoV-2 variants. The treatment denotes: some 19 received Ad26.COV2.S at low or high dose, single or two shots; five or six received placebo; per-sample allocation not given. Specimens were obtained on day 63 following the first vaccine or placebo injection. Clones were sequenced by immunoSEQ multiplex PCR, and TCRdb holds only the in-frame ones, with some missing. The sample lists more than 300,000 clones, around 83% seen once, with 1.9% in the top ten. Source: peripheral blood, taken in a trial of Ad26.COV2.S vaccine versus placebo. Receptors were obtained from a person aged 18 to 65 who received the Ad26.COV2.S COVID-19 vaccine or a placebo.

This chain connects TRBV9 to TRBJ2-1; D could derive from TRBD1 or TRBD2 (6 bases each). Trimming took off 4 bases at V and 4 bases at J, with 15 bases between the two ends. The CDR3 has 15 residues. CDR1 is SGDLS, CDR2 YYNGEE, per germline. CDR3 in amino acids: CASSTWGATYNEQFF. The DNA for the CDR3 is TGTGCCAGCAGCACTTGGGGGGCCACGTACAATGAGCAGTTCTTC.

The chain has TRBV10-2 and TRBJ1-2, with unresolved D. V was shortened by 1 base and J by 3 bases, with 9 bases between the two germline ends. CDR3 length: 14 residues. Germline CDR1 WSHSY, CDR2 SAAADI. CDR3 sequence: CASSEYEAYYGYTF. The CDR3 DNA reads TGCGCCAGCAGTGAGTATGAGGCGTACTATGGCTACACCTTC.

The chain is built from TRBV3-1 (or the pseudogene TRBV3-2) and TRBJ2-5; D remains ambiguous. The CDR3 sequence is 12 residues long. CDR1 and CDR2 (germline): LGHDT, YNNKEL (reference sequence). V lost 3 bases and J lost 5, with 7 bases in between. This chain's CDR3 is CASSHLLETQYF. In DNA form, the CDR3 reads TGTGCCAGCAGCCACCTGTTGGAGACCCAGTACTTC.

The rearrangement joins TRBV9 to TRBJ2-7; TRBD2 aligns across 8 bases. Germline V gene sequence: CDR1 SGDLS, CDR2 YYNGEE. The J segment lost 2 bases and the V segment lost 4 bases, leaving 5 bases of the junction unmatched. The length of the CDR3 is 14 residues. CDR3 nucleotide sequence: TGTGCCAGCAGCCCGGGGGGGACTACCTACGAGCAGTACTTC. It encodes CASSPGGTTYEQYF. Full variable domain (remainder filled in from reference TRBV9 and TRBJ2-7): DSGVTQTPKHLITATGQRVTLRCSPRSGDLSVYWYQQSLDQGLQFLIQYYNGEERAKGNILERFSAQQFPDLHSELNLSSLELGDSALYFCASSPGGTTYEQYFGPGTRLTVT.

The chain employs TRBV6-6 and TRBJ2-7; D unclear. Germline V gene sequence: CDR1 MNHNY, CDR2 SVGAGI (reference sequence). The CDR3 sequence is 14 residues long. V was cut by 4 bases and J by 3 bases, with 13 bases left in between. Here the CDR3 reads CASSFTLTDYEQYF. The DNA of the CDR3 is TGTGCCAGCAGTTTCACCCTGACGGACTACGAGCAGTACTTC.

The chain combines TRBV3-1 (or the pseudogene TRBV3-2) with TRBJ1-1, with 7 positions matching TRBD1. The CDR3 has 16 residues. J was trimmed by 5 bases and V by 4 bases; bases with no gene match: 13. CDR1 and CDR2 (germline): LGHDT, YNNKEL (reference sequence). For the CDR3, the DNA is TGTGCCAGCAGCCCAAGTCCCGACAGGGTTTCAACTGAAGCTTTCTTT. Residues: CASSPSPDRVSTEAFF.

The rearrangement joins TRBV7-8 to TRBJ1-5; 10 positions match TRBD1. V gave up 0 bases and J gave up 2 bases; unmatched junction bases: 13. CDR3 length equals 20 residues. CDR1 SGHVS and CDR2 FQNEAQ come from the germline V gene. CDR3 sequence reads: CASSLAPGQGFLSGNQPQHF. The CDR3 DNA is TGTGCCAGCAGCTTAGCCCCGGGACAGGGGTTTCTCAGTGGCAATCAGCCCCAGCATTTT.

The V call is TRBV4-2, the J call TRBJ2-7, with a tentative D call TRBD2 (5 bases). This CDR3 is 13 amino acids long. The V gene's germline CDR1 is LGHNA and CDR2 YNFKEQ. The V gene lost 4 bases and the J gene lost 4 bases, with 11 bases spanning the gap. CDR3 DNA: TGTGCCAGCAGCCCAGTTAGAGGGTACGAGCAGTACTTC. As protein: CASSPVRGYEQYF.

The CDR3 region has the DNA TGTGCCAGCAGCTTGTTACAGGAGCCGCTCTATGGCTACACCTTC. Translated: CASSLLQEPLYGYTF. The chain joins TRBV5-4 to TRBJ1-2; D might be TRBD1 (5 bases). CDR1 is SGHNT, CDR2 YYREEE, per germline (reference sequence). The CDR3 extends over 15 amino acids. Trimming took off 1 base at V and 4 bases at J, with 14 bases between the two ends.

This clone showed up just once. V gene TRBV18 combines with J gene TRBJ2-7; 11 bases are a match to TRBD1. CDR1 is KGHSH and CDR2 is LQKENI in the germline V gene. This CDR3 spans 15 amino acids. J was trimmed by 3 bases and V by 3 bases; bases with no gene match: 4. This CDR3 is CASSPVGQGGYEQYF. CDR3 nucleotides: TGTGCCAGCTCACCTGTGGGACAGGGGGGCTACGAGCAGTACTTC.

V usage is TRBV9 and J usage is TRBJ1-2; perhaps TRBD1 as D (5 bases). With 0 bases removed from V and 4 bases from J, the gap between germline ends came to 13 bases. There are 15 residues in the CDR3. Germline loops: CDR1 SGDLS, CDR2 YYNGEE. CDR3 sequence (DNA): TGTGCCAGCAGCGTAGGTCTAGGGACGGCCTATGGCTACACCTTC. Amino acid sequence: CASSVGLGTAYGYTF.